This TCR beta chain stems from a study of glioma-infiltrating T cells. General study points: Non-neoplastic patients had below-expected tissue-blood divergence, while all gliomas exceeded expectation.

Of note for this clonotype: Its antigen is undetermined. At one end, the junction sequence differs from germline, possibly due to a read error.

The iRepertoire nested amplicon-rescue multiplex PCR amplified TCR alpha and beta CDR3s from RNA. For one-step reverse transcription and amplification, 100-400 ng of tissue mRNA or PBMC total RNA was used. Using its own MiXCR run on the multiplex PCR reads, TCRdb lists one record per CDR3 protein. The sample yields about 210,000 distinct CDR3 sequences, about 32% seen once. The CDR3 covers 16 residues. The germline gives CDR1 DFQATT, CDR2 SNEGSKA (reference sequence). The receptor comes from a human donor with low-grade glioma or glioblastoma, undergoing nonglioma brain surgery, or in good health (not recorded which). The source material was glioma tissue, nonneoplastic brain tissue, or PBMCs (not recorded which). The chain has TRBV20-1 and TRBJ2-3; tentatively, D is TRBD1 or TRBD2 (5 bases each). The CDR3 reads CRASPPARGVTETQDF. For the CDR3, the DNA is TGCAGGGCGAGCCCCCCGGCACGAGGGGTAACAGAGACGCAGGATTTT.